This TCR beta chain was sequenced for a study of cytomegalovirus exposure and HLA in healthy donors (dated by TCRdb to about 2017). Regarding the study in general: An earlier analysis of about 560 of the donors reported 276 Gb of sequence data and 100 million to 120 million unique TCR beta sequences obtained from around 190 million T cells. HLA typing covered class I and class II loci at four-digit resolution. Of the approximately 400 genotyped donors, more than 75% were placed in the genetic ancestry cluster associated with self-reported Caucasian donors. A later analysis re-analyzed previously published TCR beta repertoires from roughly 690 donors and added high-resolution HLA genotyping to study TCR occurrence patterns. A separate validation cohort of roughly 110 different subjects was used in addition to the roughly 700-subject first cohort. The study combined high-throughput TCR immunosequencing, statistical association of individual TCRs with disease status, and machine learning to predict cytomegalovirus infection status. An early release covering roughly 600 HLA-typed donors comprised approximately 300 gigabases of sequencing data and 85 million or so unique TCR sequences. The number of donors typed differed by locus, with about 629-630 for A, B, C, DRB1 and DQB1, roughly 520 for DQA1, about 610 for DPA1, and 450 to 480 for DPB1. The study profiled the T cell repertoires of fewer than 850 subjects by immunosequencing and related them to cytomegalovirus serostatus. In an earlier analysis of several hundred of the donors, high-throughput TCR beta sequencing was used to judge whether each TCR beta V gene segment behaved as functional or pseudogenic. Roughly five DR-DQ haplotypes were handled as single units for association and clustering, since linkage in the cohort was strong. A later genetic analysis took genome-wide SNP genotypes for about three fifths of the 666 donors and used that subset as a discovery cohort. The study aimed to test whether cataloging public T cell receptors could reveal signatures of past pathogen exposure. Donor age, sex, ethnicity and CMV serostatus were compiled together with the repertoire data. All discovery cohort repertoires had been generated on a single sequencing platform. Rather than drawing on any new phenotypic data, the later analysis identified candidate immune exposures from TCR beta sequences and the way those sequences occurred across donors. Among 300 to 500 genotyped donors of the cohort, an average of approximately 240,000 unique TCR beta nucleotide sequences was sequenced per donor, of which about 18% were non-productive. General conclusions and limits of the study: Compared with equally common non-associated chains, HLA-associated TCR beta chains in a later analysis were more clonally expanded and had lower generation probabilities. Presence/absence analyses assumed roughly uniform sequencing depth across donors, an assumption that may not hold. In a later analysis, several top co-occurrence clusters were reported to appear linked to parvovirus B19, influenza, CMV and Epstein-Barr virus. A later genetic analysis reported fewer N-insertions in productive TCRs among donors in an Asian-associated ancestry cluster than the roughly 720-donor mean. While some public TCRs were present in many individuals, most TCR sequences turned up only very rarely across donors. In a later analysis, some 17,000 TCR beta sequences were associated with specific HLA alleles at a false discovery rate of 0.05. A further reported finding was that TCR beta sequences accurately predicted the HLA-A and HLA-B alleles for most subjects in the first cohort. According to the authors, the approach could potentially be generalized to other disease states and immunological phenotypes. V-gene and J-gene trimming of TCR beta chains was associated with a missense DCLRE1C variant in a later genetic analysis, and the association was replicated in an independent cohort. Linkage disequilibrium might explain the correlated functional status among segregating V segments, but an unknown experimental factor could not be excluded. CMV serostatus was the only immune exposure information available for the cohort. When HLA alleles, especially DR and DQ, strongly co-occurred, TCR associations were difficult to assign to individual alleles. This cohort had only TCR beta chains sequenced, and the lack of alpha or paired-chain data limited which features could be detected. Because HLA typing was missing for some donors at each locus, association tests included only the typed subset. In vitro tests confirmed that a few of the cytomegalovirus-associated TCR beta chains recognize cytomegalovirus antigens. In an earlier analysis of 587 of the donors, most TCR beta V segments appeared in productive rearrangements about 87% or about 30% of the time, broadly matching IMGT annotations. Around 16 rarely observed V segments, including chromosome 9 orphons, were excluded from the earlier analysis of approximately 500 of the donors because counts were too low. The sequencing pipeline was judged likely to have produced a cluster of highly shared sequence variants as a technical artifact. Cytomegalovirus status was reported to be diagnosed by the classifier with high specificity and sensitivity in both the original and validation cohorts. The 87-base-pair reads could not distinguish some IMGT-functional V segments, including TRBV6-2 and TRBV6-3, so those segments were excluded. In a later analysis, TCR association rates were found to vary across HLA loci, with the most associated TCRs seen for DRB1 alleles and the fewest for HLA-C alleles. In the study, about 150 TCR beta chains were listed as associated with cytomegalovirus. A later analysis found that most CMV-associated TCR beta chains appeared HLA-restricted, with HLA associations seemingly driven largely by CMV exposure.

The cohort was made up of roughly 670 healthy bone marrow donors. At the time of sampling, every cohort member was nominally healthy, though immune exposures that went unrecorded were likely present. The donor was CMV seropositive and belonged to the group of 250 to 300 seropositive cohort members. Each donor provided a peripheral blood sample, and peripheral blood mononuclear cells were used for TCR beta sequencing. Genomic DNA extraction from the blood cell samples was performed with the Qiagen DNeasy Blood Extraction Kit. Concerning this clone: Its target antigen remains unknown. The record has no base qualities; no much larger clone is one base away.

The CDR3, from cysteine to phenylalanine, totals 14 residues. Left in the record is the CDR3 DNA by itself, 42 bases read in frame from the first base. V and J lose 1 base and 8 bases, and a span of 12 bases separates them. The germline V gene (reference sequence) specifies SEHNR as CDR1 and FQNEAQ as CDR2. Libraries came from the immunoSEQ multiplex PCR assay. A mixture of 60 forward primers for TCR Vbeta segments and 13 reverse primers for TCR Jbeta segments was used in the multiplex PCR. Amplification of the CDR3 region of rearranged TCR beta genes was performed with a multiplex PCR assay on genomic DNA. The Illumina HiSeq System was used to sequence the amplified TCR beta libraries as 87-base-pair reads. On the study's bioinformatics: In a later analysis, roughly 80 million unique TCR beta chains were counted across the 650 to 750 repertoires, and about 10 million of these chains were shared by at least two donors. Raw reads were error-corrected and collapsed into unique sequences by a nearest-neighbor algorithm in which closely related sequences were merged to remove PCR and sequencing errors. To assign V, D and J gene segments, CDR3 sequences were aligned to IMGT reference sequences. Each retained sequence needed at least a six-nucleotide match to both a V gene segment and a J gene segment. Rearrangements were classified as productive when the CDR3 lacked stop codons and remained in frame with V and J, and all other rearrangements were classified as non-productive. Following IMGT convention, CDR3 was defined as the stretch from the second conserved V-encoded cysteine to the conserved J-encoded phenylalanine. The earlier analysis of about 640 of the donors excluded any sequence lacking an unambiguous match to a single V gene segment. An earlier analysis of 500 to 700 of the donors classified V segments as functional when productive rearrangements were above 56.7% and as segregating when the standard deviation between donors was above 5%. A statistical classification framework was built to diagnose cytomegalovirus status from the catalog of TCR beta chain sequences. In a later analysis, TCR nucleotide sequences were compared against IMGT/GENE-DB human TR gene sequences so that V and J genes could be assigned. The TCRdist pipeline was used in a later analysis to assign CDR3 sequences and most-parsimonious VDJ recombination scenarios. A later analysis defined each TCR beta chain by its CDR3 amino acid sequence plus V-gene family, and excluded reads lacking a unique V-gene family. In a later analysis, 450 to 600 highly shared, low-generation-probability nucleotide sequences were removed to address suspected cross-contamination and a sequencing artifact. In a later analysis, a clonal expansion index was calculated for each public chain from normalized within-repertoire ranks of inferred template counts. In a later analysis, generation probabilities were computed using a VDJ recombination model fitted to out-of-frame rearrangements, and the results were checked against IGoR. Hypergeometric tests were used in a later analysis to score TCR-TCR, TCR-HLA and TCR-CMV co-occurrence, with a repertoire-size bias correction applied to the TCR pairs. In a later analysis, false discovery rates were estimated by permuting HLA or CMV assignments 20 times. In a later analysis, co-occurring TCRs were grouped using DBSCAN, with TCRdist sequence similarity added in when clustering inside HLA-allele-positive subsets. Repertoires with fewer than 30,000 or more than 120,000 public chains were left out of co-occurrence clustering, as were about 5 repertoires with anomalous nucleotide sharing. The table was pulled from immuneACCESS by TCRdb, which kept in-frame rearrangements only. Such tables lose some clones; where checked, under half of the loss comes from unresolved V genes, and the rest has no known cause. The DNA was the basis for D and trimming; V, J and clone size are from that table. In this sample the table shows 50,000 to 80,000 clones, over 70% of which occur a single time. Approximately 5.4% of the sample lies in the top ten.

The clonotype originates from a male donor in good health and CMV-seropositive. Source material: PBMCs. The chain is encoded by TRBV7-9 joined to TRBJ2-1; the D gene is not confidently resolved. The CDR3: CASSLGVGWDEQFF. The DNA reads TGTGCCAGCAGCTTAGGCGTGGGCTGGGATGAGCAGTTCTTC.